This T cell receptor (beta chain) was recovered during a study of CD8 T cells in ankylosing spondylitis (dated by TCRdb to the late 2010s). General notes on the study: To find TCR variants linked to disease, the study profiled T cell receptor beta repertoires in ankylosing spondylitis patients and healthy donors. In total, the full study cohort was made up of roughly 110 healthy donors and 25 ankylosing spondylitis patients. Samples of peripheral blood were taken, and for ankylosing spondylitis patients, synovial fluid was collected as well. Broad study findings and their caveats: Some TCR beta motif variants had previously been reported in synovial fluid and blood of reactive arthritis patients, which suggested common disease-initiation mechanisms. A TCR beta motif of 7 or 8 highly homologous amino acid variants appeared characteristic of blood from ankylosing spondylitis patients. Significant enrichment of the disease-linked clones was reported in matched synovial fluid samples from ankylosing spondylitis patients. The disease-linked clones showed a CD8+ phenotype and occurred at relatively low frequencies in peripheral blood.

CDR1 and CDR2 are read off the germline V gene (reference sequence) as SEHNR and FQNEAQ. Trimmed from V: 2 bases; trimmed from J: 0 bases; junction bases lacking a gene match: 5. CDR3 length: 16 amino acids, cysteine to phenylalanine. Only the CDR3 portion is preserved as DNA: 48 bases, with reading frame beginning at the first base. The data were produced on an Illumina HiSeq 2500. TCR beta libraries were prepared by quantitative 5'-RACE with molecular barcodes. In the original analysis: A new computational method based on a probabilistic model of VDJ rearrangement was used to identify disease-linked TCR variants. TCRdb trimmed the raw reads at Q25, called clones with MiXCR and kept productive beta chains. Every entry covers one CDR3 protein and lists the most common genes and DNA from its rows. In this record, the V and J calls reflect TCRdb's handling and not the investigators' own analysis. The sample profile shows roughly 300,000 distinct CDR3 sequences; 8% of them were found once. About 15% of the sample goes to the ten largest clones.

As regards this clonotype: It lacks a known antigen. Per-base qualities were not stored, and no clone one base away is much larger.

The sequence derives from a male donor with ankylosing spondylitis. Material: blood, either unsorted or a sorted T cell fraction (not recorded which). The chain links TRBV7-9 with TRBJ2-5; TRBD2 fits 8 bases in the junction. The bases are TGTGCCAGCAGCTTACTTCCAGCGGGAGACCAAGAGACCCAGTACTTC. This sequence encodes CASSLLPAGDQETQYF.